Listed below are T cell receptor beta chains from one sample, sequenced in a study of cytomegalovirus exposure and HLA in healthy donors. This table comes from immunoSEQ multiplex PCR, and its TCRdb copy is limited to in-frame clones, with some not included. The sample has 80,000 to 95,000 clones, around 81% seen once. The sample taken for sequencing was PBMCs. The receptors here all came from a man aged 18 to 30 in good health and CMV-seropositive. CDR3s include the opening cysteine and the closing phenylalanine or tryptophan. Fields, in order: D gene, clone size, V gene, J gene, CDR3 length, CDR3 protein, CDR3 DNA. A D gene is named only where the DNA matches it firmly. A clone size is listed for some rows: how often the clone was seen (once, few, many), or a class if it is expanded.

>TRBD1|NA|TRBV7-8|TRBJ1-1|15
CASSNYRGSNTEAFF
TGTGCCAGCAGCAACTACAGGGGTTCGAACACTGAAGCTTTCTTT
>TRBD2|NA|TRBV14|TRBJ2-7|15
CASSQVTGGLYEQYF
TGTGCCAGCAGCCAAGTCACGGGAGGGCTCTACGAGCAGTACTTC
>NA|NA|TRBV19|TRBJ1-1|9
CARWWIAFF
TGTGCCAGGTGGTGGATAGCGTTCTTT
>NA|NA|TRBV6-5|TRBJ1-1|13
CASSYQTGSEAFF
TGTGCCAGCAGTTACCAAACGGGAAGTGAAGCTTTCTTT
>TRBD2|few|TRBV27|TRBJ2-7|14
CASTEGLAGAQQYF
TGTGCCAGCACCGAGGGACTAGCGGGAGCCCAGCAGTACTTC
>TRBD2|once|TRBV6-5|TRBJ2-1|16
CASSFRSGSFPTEQFF
TGTGCCAGCAGTTTCCGTAGCGGGAGTTTTCCGACGGAGCAGTTCTTC
>TRBD1|NA|TRBV19|TRBJ1-1|14
CASKPTGMNTEAFF
TGTGCCAGTAAACCGACAGGGATGAACACTGAAGCTTTCTTT
>NA|NA|TRBV6-5|TRBJ2-7|13
CASSYSDYRERYF
TGTGCCAGCAGTTACTCCGACTACCGGGAGCGGTACTTC
>NA|NA|TRBV5-1|TRBJ1-1|14
CASTRPGPNTEAFF
TGCGCCAGCACACGCCCAGGCCCGAACACTGAAGCTTTCTTT
>NA|NA|TRBV6-5|TRBJ2-2|15
CASSDWTRNTGELFF
TGTGCCAGCAGTGACTGGACTCGAAACACCGGGGAGCTGTTTTTT
>NA|NA|TRBV4-1|TRBJ2-7|13
CASSHRVAYEQYF
TGCGCCAGCAGCCATCGAGTTGCCTACGAGCAGTACTTC
>TRBD2|NA|TRBV5-4|TRBJ2-7|15
CASSPSAGDSYEQYF
TGTGCCAGCAGCCCGTCCGCGGGAGACTCCTACGAGCAGTACTTC
>TRBD2|NA|TRBV23-1|TRBJ2-5|17
CASSPRLAGGTGVTQYF
TGCGCCAGCAGTCCACGCCTAGCGGGAGGGACGGGGGTGACCCAGTACTTC
>NA|NA|TRBV30|TRBJ1-4|13
CAWRLSGNEKLFF
TGTGCCTGGAGACTGAGTGGTAATGAAAAACTGTTTTTT
>NA|few|TRBV5-4|TRBJ1-1|14
CASSLATANTEAFF
TGTGCCAGCAGCTTGGCGACAGCGAACACTGAAGCTTTCTTT
>NA|NA|TRBV18|TRBJ1-2|14
CASSPAFGGYGYTF
TGTGCCAGCTCACCTGCCTTCGGGGGGTATGGCTACACCTTC
>NA|NA|TRBV7-8|TRBJ1-5|15
CASSPSGGSNQPQHF
TGTGCCAGCAGCCCAAGTGGGGGGAGCAATCAGCCCCAGCATTTT
>TRBD2|NA|TRBV7-8|TRBJ2-1|18
CASSPYYSGSTSYNEQFF
TGTGCCAGCAGCCCCTACTATAGCGGGAGCACGTCCTACAATGAGCAGTTCTTC
>TRBD2|NA|TRBV28|TRBJ2-7|15
CASSLIAGNSYEQYF
TGTGCCAGCAGTTTAATAGCGGGTAACTCCTACGAGCAGTACTTC
>NA|NA|TRBV28|TRBJ2-7|15
CASSLLSGRAYEQYF
TGTGCCAGCAGTTTGCTTAGCGGACGTGCCTACGAGCAGTACTTC
>NA|NA|TRBV7-6|TRBJ2-7|12
CASSLSHYEQYF
TGTGCCAGCAGCTTAAGCCACTACGAGCAGTACTTC
>TRBD1|NA|TRBV7-9|TRBJ1-3|16
CASRRDREPSGNTIYF
TGTGCCAGCAGACGTGACAGGGAACCCTCTGGAAACACCATATATTTT
>NA|NA|TRBV5-1|TRBJ2-7|12
CASSLGTDEQYF
TGCGCCAGCAGCTTGGGGACAGACGAGCAGTACTTC
>TRBD2|once|TRBV19|TRBJ2-1|11
CASSSPLAKLF
TGTGCCAGTAGTTCCCCACTAGCGAAGCTCTTC
>NA|NA|TRBV10-2|TRBJ1-5|17
CASSRGPDGTRHQPQHF
TGCGCCAGCAGCAGGGGCCCCGACGGGACCCGACATCAGCCCCAGCATTTT
>TRBD1|few|TRBV10-2|TRBJ2-2|16
CASSRQGVTNTGELFF
TGCGCCAGCAGTCGACAGGGGGTTACGAACACCGGGGAGCTGTTTTTT
>TRBD1|NA|TRBV7-6|TRBJ2-3|13
CASSSTGVDTQYF
TGTGCCAGCAGCTCGACAGGGGTCGATACGCAGTATTTT
>TRBD1|once|TRBV7-8|TRBJ2-7|15
CASSLAGTGLVEQYF
TGTGCCAGCAGCTTGGCTGGGACAGGGTTGGTCGAGCAGTACTTC
>NA|few|TRBV2|TRBJ1-1|12
CASSDSSIEAFF
TGTGCCAGCAGTGATAGTAGCATCGAAGCTTTCTTT
>NA|NA|TRBV6-1|TRBJ2-1|15
CASSALRDNGSEQFF
TGTGCCAGCAGTGCCCTCCGGGACAATGGGAGTGAGCAGTTCTTC
>NA|NA|TRBV7-9|TRBJ1-3|15
CASSSPGRVANTIYF
TGTGCCAGCAGCTCACCGGGCAGGGTAGCAAACACCATATATTTT
>TRBD2|NA|TRBV6-1|TRBJ2-1|14
CASSLLLAPNEQFF
TGTGCCAGCAGCCTCTTACTAGCGCCGAATGAGCAGTTCTTC
>TRBD2|few|TRBV13|TRBJ2-7|15
CASSPESAGGNEQYF
TGTGCCAGCAGCCCAGAGTCAGCGGGAGGGAACGAGCAGTACTTC
>NA|NA|TRBV4-1|TRBJ1-2|14
CASSLETGNYGYTF
TGCGCCAGCAGCCTCGAAACGGGTAACTATGGCTACACCTTC
>NA|NA|TRBV20-1|TRBJ2-1|9
CRVRNEQFF
TGCAGGGTTCGGAATGAGCAGTTCTTC
>NA|NA|TRBV5-6|TRBJ2-7|12
CASSLVYHEQYF
TGTGCCAGCAGCTTGGTCTACCACGAGCAGTACTTC
>NA|NA|TRBV19|TRBJ2-3|14
CASSISGGADTQYF
TGTGCCAGTAGTATTAGCGGAGGGGCAGATACGCAGTATTTT
>NA|NA|TRBV28|TRBJ2-3|13
CASRPLLTDTQYF
TGTGCCAGCAGACCCCTTCTAACGGATACGCAGTATTTT
>NA|NA|TRBV6-1|TRBJ2-7|13
CASSAMESYEQYF
TGTGCCAGCAGTGCCATGGAGTCCTACGAGCAGTACTTC
>NA|few|TRBV6-1|TRBJ1-1|15
CASSATTALNTEAFF
TGTGCCAGCAGTGCAACCACAGCATTGAACACTGAAGCTTTCTTT
>NA|NA|TRBV11-3|TRBJ2-7|14
CASSRGANSYEQYF
TGTGCCAGCAGCCGTGGAGCTAACTCCTACGAGCAGTACTTC
>NA|NA|TRBV6-6|TRBJ2-7|13
CASSYERNYEQYF
TGTGCCAGCAGTTATGAGCGGAACTACGAGCAGTACTTC
>TRBD2|NA|TRBV5-1|TRBJ2-7|14
CASSLGGLAGEQYF
TGCGCCAGCAGCTTGGGGGGACTAGCGGGGGAGCAGTACTTC
>NA|few|TRBV4-1|TRBJ2-5|13
CASSQAGEETQYF
TGCGCCAGCAGCCAAGCGGGAGAAGAGACCCAGTACTTC
>TRBD1|NA|TRBV28|TRBJ1-2|13
CASSSPGTGGKTF
TGTGCCAGCAGTTCCCCCGGGACAGGGGGCAAGACCTTC
>NA|once|TRBV5-1|TRBJ1-1|14
CASPPPTANTEAFF
TGCGCCAGCCCCCCCCCGACAGCGAACACTGAAGCTTTCTTT
>NA|NA|TRBV10-2|TRBJ2-6|15
CASSEQNSGANVLTF
TGCGCCAGCAGTGAGCAGAACTCTGGGGCCAACGTCCTGACTTTC
>NA|few|TRBV19|TRBJ1-2|13
CASREQGIVGYTF
TGTGCCAGTAGGGAACAGGGAATTGTTGGCTACACCTTC
>NA|NA|TRBV5-8|TRBJ2-7|12
CASSQESYEQYF
TGTGCCAGCAGCCAGGAATCCTACGAGCAGTACTTC
>NA|NA|TRBV7-2|TRBJ1-3|16
CASSLVQIASGNTIYF
TGTGCCAGCAGCTTAGTCCAGATAGCCTCTGGAAACACCATATATTTT
>TRBD1|once|TRBV4-2|TRBJ1-1|15
CASSRTGLGNTEAFF
TGTGCCAGCAGTCGGACAGGCCTCGGGAACACTGAAGCTTTCTTT
>NA|NA|TRBV10-1|TRBJ2-3|13
CASTSGGVDTQYF
TGCGCCAGCACCTCCGGCGGCGTAGATACGCAGTATTTT
>NA|NA|TRBV6-1|TRBJ1-5|16
CASSGWTTRSNQPQHF
TGTGCCAGCAGTGGGTGGACAACCCGGAGCAATCAGCCCCAGCATTTT
>NA|NA|TRBV27|TRBJ1-5|14
CASSPDWSNQPQHF
TGTGCCAGCAGTCCGGACTGGAGCAATCAGCCCCAGCATTTT
>NA|NA|TRBV21-1|TRBJ2-7|17
CASSKVGEATDKYEQYF
TGTGCCAGCAGCAAAGTAGGAGAGGCGACAGACAAATACGAGCAGTACTTC
>TRBD2|NA|TRBV7-3|TRBJ2-5|14
CASSPAGGQETQYF
TGTGCCAGCAGCCCAGCGGGAGGGCAAGAGACCCAGTACTTC